Each of the 7 T cell receptor beta chains below was sequenced from the same sample in a study of T cell repertoires in aging, cancer and after chemotherapy. Multiplex touch-down PCR with TRB-A/B primers amplified rearranged V-D-J TRB sequences. MiXCR, applied by TCRdb to the multiplex PCR reads, yields one record per CDR3 protein. The data hold more than 6,500 distinct CDR3 sequences, with 25% to 30% observed a single time. The template was genomic DNA from peripheral blood, not RNA. Sequencing was done on a sample of blood. All receptors derive from a human donor with a blood cancer. The donor label of this sample is uncertain.

As regards this clonotype: Given a much more abundant clone one base away, this may be a read error. The gene calls are TRBV27 and TRBJ2-1; 11 positions agree with TRBD2. After removal of 6 bases from V and 5 bases from J, the junction contained 6 bases not matched to a gene. The length of the CDR3 is 15 residues. Germline V gene data show CDR1 as MNHEY and CDR2 as SMNVEV (reference sequence). The CDR3 nucleotides read TGTGCCAGCAGCACACTAGCGGGGGCCCACAATGAGCAGTTCTTC. It specifies CASSTLAGAHNEQFF.

This clonotype occurred a few times. The CDR3 region is CASSESGARAFF. DNA for the CDR3: TGTGCCAGCAGTGAAAGTGGGGCGCGGGCTTTCTTT. The chain is built from TRBV6-1 and TRBJ1-1; D possibly corresponds to TRBD1 (5 bases). The CDR3 is 12 residues long. CDR1 is MNHNS, CDR2 SASEGT, per germline. The ends were cut back, 2 bases at V and 11 bases at J, with 12 bases in the middle.

J is TRBJ1-2 and V is TRBV5-4; D unclear. The V end lost 2 bases, the J end lost 8 bases, and 10 bases lay between the germline ends. The CDR3 totals 12 residues. Germline-derived CDR1 and CDR2 are SGHNT and YYREEE (reference sequence). The DNA for the CDR3 is TGTGCCAGCAGCTTCGGGGTAAGCGGCTACACCTTC. It translates to CASSFGVSGYTF. Filled out from reference TRBV5-4 and TRBJ1-2, the complete variable domain reads ETGVTQSPTHLIKTRGQQVTLRCSSQSGHNTVSWYQQALGQGPQFIFQYYREEENGRGNFPPRFSGLQFPNYSSELNVNALELDDSALYLCASSFGVSGYTFGSGTRLTVV.

This clonotype has a count of ten or more. The chain carries TRBV30 and TRBJ1-6, with D maybe TRBD1 (5 bases). Germline V CDR1 and CDR2: GTSNPN, SVGIG (reference sequence). The CDR3 contains 11 residues. V was trimmed by 5 bases and J by 9 bases, leaving 8 bases between them. For the CDR3, the DNA is TGTGCCTGGTCTGGGGGTTCACCCCTCCACTTT. Its protein product is CAWSGGSPLHF.

This clonotype rates as medium-sized (0.01 to 0.1%). The chain joins TRBV29-1 to TRBJ1-6; D not resolved. CDR1 SQVTM and CDR2 ANQGSEA come from the germline V gene. CDR3 length: 14 residues. The V end lost 4 bases, the J end lost 2 bases, and 9 bases lay between the germline ends. The CDR3 DNA reads as TGCAGCGTTGCGGACGGGCCCTATAATTCACCCCTCCACTTT. Protein: CSVADGPYNSPLHF.

V usage is TRBV7-9 and J usage is TRBJ1-6, with a tentative D call TRBD1 (6 bases). The CDR3 has 14 residues. V was trimmed by 3 bases and J by 5 bases, leaving 8 bases between them. Germline values: CDR1 SEHNR, CDR2 FQNEAQ (reference sequence). The CDR3 sequence is CASSFSGDNSPLHF. The CDR3 DNA sequence: TGTGCCAGCAGCTTCTCAGGGGATAATTCACCCCTCCACTTT.

A few counts support this clonotype. This chain uses TRBV6-6 with TRBJ2-5; D remains unclear. In germline, CDR1 is MNHNY, CDR2 SVGAGI (reference sequence). The CDR3 contains 14 residues. With 10 bases removed from V and 5 bases from J, the gap between germline ends came to 20 bases. CDR3 nucleotide sequence: TGTGCCACCTCTTCTATGTCAAGTTGGGAGACCCAGTACTTC. Translated: CATSSMSSWETQYF.